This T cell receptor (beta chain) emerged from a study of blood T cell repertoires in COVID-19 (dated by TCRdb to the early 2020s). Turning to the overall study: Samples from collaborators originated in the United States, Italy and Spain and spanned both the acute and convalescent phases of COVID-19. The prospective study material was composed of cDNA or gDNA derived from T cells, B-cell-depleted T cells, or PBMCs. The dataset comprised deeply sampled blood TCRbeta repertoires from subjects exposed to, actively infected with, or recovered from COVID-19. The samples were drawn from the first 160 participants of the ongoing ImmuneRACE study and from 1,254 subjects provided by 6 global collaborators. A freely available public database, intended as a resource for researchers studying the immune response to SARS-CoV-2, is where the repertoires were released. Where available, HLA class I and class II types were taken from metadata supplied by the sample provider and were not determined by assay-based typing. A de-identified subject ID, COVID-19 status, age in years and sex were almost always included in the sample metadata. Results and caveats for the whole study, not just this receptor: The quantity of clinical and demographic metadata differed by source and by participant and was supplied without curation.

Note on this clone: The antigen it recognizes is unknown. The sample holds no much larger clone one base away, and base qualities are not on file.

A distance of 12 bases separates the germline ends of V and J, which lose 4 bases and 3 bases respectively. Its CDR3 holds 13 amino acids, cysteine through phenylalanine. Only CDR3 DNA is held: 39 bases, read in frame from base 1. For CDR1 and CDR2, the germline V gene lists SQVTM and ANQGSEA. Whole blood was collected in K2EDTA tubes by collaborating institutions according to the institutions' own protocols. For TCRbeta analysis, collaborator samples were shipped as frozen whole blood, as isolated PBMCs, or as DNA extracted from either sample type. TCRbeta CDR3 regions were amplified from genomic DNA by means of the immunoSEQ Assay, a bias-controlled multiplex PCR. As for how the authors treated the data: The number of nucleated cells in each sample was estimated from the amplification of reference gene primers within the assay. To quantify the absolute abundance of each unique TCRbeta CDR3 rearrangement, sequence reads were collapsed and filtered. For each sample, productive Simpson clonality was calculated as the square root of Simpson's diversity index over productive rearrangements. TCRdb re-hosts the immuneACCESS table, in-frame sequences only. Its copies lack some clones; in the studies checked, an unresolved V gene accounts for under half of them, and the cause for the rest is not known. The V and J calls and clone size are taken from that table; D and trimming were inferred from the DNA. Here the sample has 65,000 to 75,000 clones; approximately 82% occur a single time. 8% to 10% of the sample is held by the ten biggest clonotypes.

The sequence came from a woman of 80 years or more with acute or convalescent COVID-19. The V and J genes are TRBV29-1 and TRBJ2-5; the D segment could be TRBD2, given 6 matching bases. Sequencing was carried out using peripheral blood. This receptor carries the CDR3 CSVGGGFEETQYF. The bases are TGCAGCGTTGGTGGGGGGTTCGAAGAGACCCAGTACTTC.